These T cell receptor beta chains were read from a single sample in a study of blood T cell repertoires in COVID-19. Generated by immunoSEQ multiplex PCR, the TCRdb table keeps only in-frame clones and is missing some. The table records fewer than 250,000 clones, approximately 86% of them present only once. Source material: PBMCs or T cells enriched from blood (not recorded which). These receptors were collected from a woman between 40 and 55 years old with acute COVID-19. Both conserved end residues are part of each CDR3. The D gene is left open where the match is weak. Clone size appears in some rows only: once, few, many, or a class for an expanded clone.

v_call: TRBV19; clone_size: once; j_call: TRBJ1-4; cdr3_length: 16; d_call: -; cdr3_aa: CASSIASVTTNEKLFF; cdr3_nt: TGTGCCAGTAGTATTGCGTCGGTAACCACTAATGAAAAACTGTTTTTT
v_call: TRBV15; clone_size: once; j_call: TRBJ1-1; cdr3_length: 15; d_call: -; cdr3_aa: CATSRDARDYTEAFF; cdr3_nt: TGTGCCACCAGCAGAGATGCGAGGGATTACACTGAAGCTTTCTTT
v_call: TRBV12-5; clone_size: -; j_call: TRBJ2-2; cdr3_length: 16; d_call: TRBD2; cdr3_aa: CASAPPGGGSTGELFF; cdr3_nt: TGTGCTAGTGCCCCCCCGGGGGGAGGATCCACCGGGGAGCTGTTTTTT
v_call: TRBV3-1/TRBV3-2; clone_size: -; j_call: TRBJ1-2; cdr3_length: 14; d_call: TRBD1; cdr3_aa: CASSQTGGIYGYTF; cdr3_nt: TGTGCCAGCAGCCAAACAGGGGGCATTTATGGCTACACCTTC
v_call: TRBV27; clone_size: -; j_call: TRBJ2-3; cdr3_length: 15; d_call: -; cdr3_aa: CASSSSGTSTDTQYF; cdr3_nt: TGTGCCAGCAGTAGTAGCGGTACTAGCACAGATACGCAGTATTTT
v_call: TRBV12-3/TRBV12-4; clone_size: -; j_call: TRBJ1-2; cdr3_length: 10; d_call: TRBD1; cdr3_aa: CASSLGQVHF; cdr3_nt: TGTGCCAGCAGCCTTGGACAGGTCCATTTC
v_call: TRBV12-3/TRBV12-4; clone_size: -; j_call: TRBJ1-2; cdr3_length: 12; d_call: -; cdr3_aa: CASSIGLVFLTF; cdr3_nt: TGTGCCAGCAGTATAGGACTGGTCTTTCTCACCTTC
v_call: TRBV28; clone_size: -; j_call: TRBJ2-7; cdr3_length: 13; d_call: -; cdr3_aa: CASLGQLGDEQYF; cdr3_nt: TGTGCCAGCCTTGGACAGTTGGGTGACGAGCAGTACTTC
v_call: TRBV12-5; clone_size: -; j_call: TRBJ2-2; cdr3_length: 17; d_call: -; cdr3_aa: CASGLVPGTLNTGELFF; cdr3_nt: TGTGCTAGTGGTTTGGTACCTGGGACACTGAACACCGGGGAGCTGTTTTTT
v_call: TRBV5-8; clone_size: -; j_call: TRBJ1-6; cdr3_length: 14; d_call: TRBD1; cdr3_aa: CASSLAKGGSPLHF; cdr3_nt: TGTGCCAGCAGCTTGGCCAAAGGGGGCTCACCCCTCCACTTT
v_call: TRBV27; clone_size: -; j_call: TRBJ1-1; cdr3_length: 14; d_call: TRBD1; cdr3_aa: CASRIDRGGTEAFF; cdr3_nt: TGTGCCAGCCGAATCGACAGGGGAGGGACTGAAGCTTTCTTT
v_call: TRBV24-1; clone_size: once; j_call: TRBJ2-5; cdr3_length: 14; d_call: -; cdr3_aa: CATSRDRIQETQYF; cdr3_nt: TGTGCCACCTCCCGTGACAGAATACAAGAGACCCAGTACTTC
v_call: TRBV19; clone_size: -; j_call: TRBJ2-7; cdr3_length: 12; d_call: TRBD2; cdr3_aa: CASSIRGGEQYF; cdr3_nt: TGTGCCAGTAGTATCCGGGGGGGCGAGCAGTACTTC
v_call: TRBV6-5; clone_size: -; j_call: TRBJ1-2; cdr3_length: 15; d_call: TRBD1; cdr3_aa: CASSRDSLNNYGYTF; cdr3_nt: TGTGCCAGCAGTCGGGACAGCCTTAACAACTATGGCTACACCTTC
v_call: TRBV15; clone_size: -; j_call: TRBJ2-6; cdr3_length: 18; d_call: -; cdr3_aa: CATSRDWQGRTGANVLTF; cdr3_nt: TGTGCCACCAGCAGAGATTGGCAGGGGCGAACTGGGGCCAACGTCCTGACTTTC
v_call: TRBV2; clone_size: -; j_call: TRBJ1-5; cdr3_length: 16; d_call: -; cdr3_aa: CASSKLWQDMNQPQHF; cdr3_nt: TGTGCCAGCTCGAAATTGTGGCAGGACATGAATCAGCCCCAGCATTTT
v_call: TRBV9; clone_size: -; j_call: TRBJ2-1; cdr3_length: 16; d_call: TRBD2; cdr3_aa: CASSLQGAGVYNEQFF; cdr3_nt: TGTGCCAGCAGCCTTCAGGGCGCGGGAGTCTACAATGAGCAGTTCTTC
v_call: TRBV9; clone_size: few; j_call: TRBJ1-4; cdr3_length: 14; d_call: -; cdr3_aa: CASSVSTGNEKLFF; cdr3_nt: TGTGCCAGCAGCGTGTCTACAGGGAATGAAAAACTGTTTTTT
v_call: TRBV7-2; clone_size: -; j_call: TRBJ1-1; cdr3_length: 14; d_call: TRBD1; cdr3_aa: CASSLSGGNAEAFF; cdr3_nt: TGTGCCAGCAGCTTATCAGGGGGGAACGCTGAAGCTTTCTTT
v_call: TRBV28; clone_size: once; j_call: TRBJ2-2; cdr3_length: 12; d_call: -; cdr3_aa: CAITGNTGELFF; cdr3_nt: TGTGCCATCACAGGGAACACCGGGGAGCTGTTTTTT
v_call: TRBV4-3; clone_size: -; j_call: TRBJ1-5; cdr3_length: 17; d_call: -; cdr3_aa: CASSHDLATGRNQPQHF; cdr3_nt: TGCGCCAGCAGCCATGATTTAGCCACAGGGCGCAATCAGCCCCAGCATTTT
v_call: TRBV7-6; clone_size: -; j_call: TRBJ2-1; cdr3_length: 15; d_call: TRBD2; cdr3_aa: CASSLGASGGGEQFF; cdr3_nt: TGTGCCAGCAGCTTAGGGGCTAGCGGTGGAGGTGAGCAGTTCTTC
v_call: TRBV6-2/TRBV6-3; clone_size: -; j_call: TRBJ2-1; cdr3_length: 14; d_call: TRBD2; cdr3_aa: CASSHPGLSHEQFF; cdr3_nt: TGTGCCAGCAGCCACCCGGGACTATCCCATGAGCAGTTCTTC
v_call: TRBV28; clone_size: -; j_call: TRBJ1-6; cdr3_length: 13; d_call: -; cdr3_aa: CASSFPGGSPLHF; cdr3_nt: TGTGCCAGCAGCTTCCCGGGGGGTTCACCCCTCCACTTT
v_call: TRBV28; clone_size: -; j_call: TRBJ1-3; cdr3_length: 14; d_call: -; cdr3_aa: CASSFPGNGNTIYF; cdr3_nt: TGTGCCAGCAGTTTTCCAGGGAATGGAAACACCATATATTTT
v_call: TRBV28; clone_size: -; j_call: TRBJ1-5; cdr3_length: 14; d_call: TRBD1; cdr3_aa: CASTTQGGNQPQHF; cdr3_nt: TGTGCCAGCACCACCCAGGGGGGCAATCAGCCCCAGCATTTT
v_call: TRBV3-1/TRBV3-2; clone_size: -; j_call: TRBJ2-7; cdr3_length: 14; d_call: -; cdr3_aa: CASSPRLGNYEQYF; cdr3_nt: TGTGCCAGCAGCCCCAGACTGGGTAACTACGAGCAGTACTTC
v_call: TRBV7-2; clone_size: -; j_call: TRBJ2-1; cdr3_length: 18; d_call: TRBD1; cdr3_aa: CASSLRGRTGAVDSEQFF; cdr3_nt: TGTGCCAGCAGCTTAAGGGGTCGAACAGGGGCGGTGGACAGTGAGCAGTTCTTC
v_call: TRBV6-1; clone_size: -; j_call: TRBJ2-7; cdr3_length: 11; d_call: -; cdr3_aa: CASSEVDEQYF; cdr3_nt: TGTGCCAGCAGTGAAGTCGACGAGCAGTACTTC
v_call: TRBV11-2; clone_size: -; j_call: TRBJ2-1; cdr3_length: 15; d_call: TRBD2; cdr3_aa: CASSLVASGRYEQFF; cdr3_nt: TGTGCCAGCAGCTTAGTAGCCAGCGGGAGATATGAGCAGTTCTTC
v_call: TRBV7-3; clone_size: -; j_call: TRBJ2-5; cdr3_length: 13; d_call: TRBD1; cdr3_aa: CASSVGQGETQYF; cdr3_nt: TGTGCCAGCAGCGTAGGACAGGGGGAGACCCAGTACTTC
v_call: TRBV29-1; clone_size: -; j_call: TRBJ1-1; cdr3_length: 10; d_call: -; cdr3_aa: CSVGGTEAFF; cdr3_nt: TGCAGCGTCGGCGGCACTGAAGCTTTCTTT
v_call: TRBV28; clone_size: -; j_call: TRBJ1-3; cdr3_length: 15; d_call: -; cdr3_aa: CASSLQGLLRNTIYF; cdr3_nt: TGTGCCAGCAGTTTACAGGGTCTGCTCAGGAACACCATATATTTT
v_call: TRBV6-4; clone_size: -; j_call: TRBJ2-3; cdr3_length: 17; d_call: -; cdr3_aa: CASSEWSQGLGTDTQYF; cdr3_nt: TGTGCCAGCAGTGAGTGGTCCCAGGGCCTTGGGACAGATACGCAGTATTTT
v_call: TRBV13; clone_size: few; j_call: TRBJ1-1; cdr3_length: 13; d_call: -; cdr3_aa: CASSLRRVSEAFF; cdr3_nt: TGTGCCAGCAGCCTACGAAGAGTATCGGAAGCTTTCTTT
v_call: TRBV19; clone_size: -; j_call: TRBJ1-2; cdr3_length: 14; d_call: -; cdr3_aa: CASRPIRADYGYTF; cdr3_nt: TGTGCCAGTAGGCCGATCAGGGCGGACTATGGCTACACCTTC
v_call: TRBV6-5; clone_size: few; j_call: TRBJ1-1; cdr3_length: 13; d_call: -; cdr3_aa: CASSPHRDTEAFF; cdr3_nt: TGTGCCAGCTCGCCCCATCGGGACACTGAAGCTTTCTTT
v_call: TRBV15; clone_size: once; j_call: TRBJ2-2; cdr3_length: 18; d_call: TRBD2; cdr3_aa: CATSSLLIAGVNTGELFF; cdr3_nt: TGTGCCACCAGCAGCCTCCTAATAGCGGGAGTGAACACCGGGGAGCTGTTTTTT
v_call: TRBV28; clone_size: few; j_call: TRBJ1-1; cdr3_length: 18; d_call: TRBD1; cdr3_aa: CASSSRYTYRGMDTEAFF; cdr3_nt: TGTGCCAGCAGTTCCCGCTATACTTACAGGGGGATGGACACTGAAGCTTTCTTT
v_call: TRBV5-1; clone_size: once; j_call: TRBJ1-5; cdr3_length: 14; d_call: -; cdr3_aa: CASSFRGGRQPQHF; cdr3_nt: TGCGCCAGCAGCTTTCGCGGGGGAAGACAGCCCCAGCATTTT
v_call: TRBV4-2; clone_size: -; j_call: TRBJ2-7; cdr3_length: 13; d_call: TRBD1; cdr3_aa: CASSPGQAYEQYF; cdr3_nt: TGTGCCAGCAGCCCCGGACAGGCTTACGAGCAGTACTTC
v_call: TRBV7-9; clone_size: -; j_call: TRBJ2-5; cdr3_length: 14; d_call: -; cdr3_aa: CASSLYQGPETQYF; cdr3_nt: TGTGCCAGCAGCTTATATCAGGGCCCAGAGACCCAGTACTTC
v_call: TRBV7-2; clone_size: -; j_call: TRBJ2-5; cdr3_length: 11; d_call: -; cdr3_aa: CASSPQETQYF; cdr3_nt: TGTGCCAGCAGCCCGCAAGAGACCCAGTACTTC
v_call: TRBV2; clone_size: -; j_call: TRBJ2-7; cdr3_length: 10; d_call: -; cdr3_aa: CASSTGPQYF; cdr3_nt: TGTGCCAGCAGTACAGGGCCCCAGTACTTC
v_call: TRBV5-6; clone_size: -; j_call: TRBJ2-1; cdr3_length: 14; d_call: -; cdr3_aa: CASSLGTSYNEQFF; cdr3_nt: TGTGCCAGCAGCTTAGGTACTAGCTACAATGAGCAGTTCTTC
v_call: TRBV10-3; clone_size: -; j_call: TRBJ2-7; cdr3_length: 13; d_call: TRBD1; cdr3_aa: CAISEGQGYEQYF; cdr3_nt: TGTGCCATCAGTGAGGGACAGGGGTACGAGCAGTACTTC
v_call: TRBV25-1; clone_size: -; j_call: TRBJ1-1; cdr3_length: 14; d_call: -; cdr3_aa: CASRGGAGNTEAFF; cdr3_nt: TGTGCCAGCAGAGGAGGGGCAGGGAACACTGAAGCTTTCTTT
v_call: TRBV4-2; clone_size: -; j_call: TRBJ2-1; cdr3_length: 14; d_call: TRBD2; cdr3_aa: CASSPMSGNNEQFF; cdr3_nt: TGTGCCAGCAGCCCGATGAGCGGGAACAATGAGCAGTTCTTC